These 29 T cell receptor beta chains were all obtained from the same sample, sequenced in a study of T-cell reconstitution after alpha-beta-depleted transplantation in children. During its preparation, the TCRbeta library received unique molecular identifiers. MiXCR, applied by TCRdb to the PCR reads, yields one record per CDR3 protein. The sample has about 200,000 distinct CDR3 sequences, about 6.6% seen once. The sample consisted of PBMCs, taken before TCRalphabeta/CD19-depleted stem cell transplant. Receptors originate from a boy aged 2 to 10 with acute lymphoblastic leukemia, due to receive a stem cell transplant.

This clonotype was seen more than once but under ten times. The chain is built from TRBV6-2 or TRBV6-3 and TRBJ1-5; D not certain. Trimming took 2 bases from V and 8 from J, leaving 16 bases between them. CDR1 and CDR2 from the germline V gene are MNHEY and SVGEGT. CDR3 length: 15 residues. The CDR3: CASSYHRIVPKPQHF. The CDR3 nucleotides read TGTGCCAGCAGTTACCATCGAATAGTCCCGAAGCCCCAGCATTTT.

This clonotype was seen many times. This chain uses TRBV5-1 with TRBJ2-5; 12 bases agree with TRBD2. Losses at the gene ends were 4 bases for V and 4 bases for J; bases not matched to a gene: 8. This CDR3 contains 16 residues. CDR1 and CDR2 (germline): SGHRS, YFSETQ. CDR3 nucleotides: TGCGCCAGCAGCCCTCTAGCGGGAGGGCCAGGAGAGACCCAGTACTTC. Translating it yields CASSPLAGGPGETQYF.

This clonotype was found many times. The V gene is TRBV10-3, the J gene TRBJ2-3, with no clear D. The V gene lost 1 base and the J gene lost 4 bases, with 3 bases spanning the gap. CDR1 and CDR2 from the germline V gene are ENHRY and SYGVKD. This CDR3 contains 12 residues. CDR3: CAISELADTQYF. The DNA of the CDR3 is TGTGCCATCAGTGAGTTGGCAGATACGCAGTATTTT.

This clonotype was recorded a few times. The CDR3 coding sequence is TGTGCCAGCAGCTTAAACGAGGTTGAAGCTTTCTTT. Amino acid sequence: CASSLNEVEAFF. This rearrangement joins TRBV7-2 to TRBJ1-1; D uncertain. The V end was cut by 2 bases, the J end by 7 bases, with 8 bases between. Germline lookup yields CDR1 SGHTA and CDR2 FQGNSA. The CDR3 is 12 residues long.

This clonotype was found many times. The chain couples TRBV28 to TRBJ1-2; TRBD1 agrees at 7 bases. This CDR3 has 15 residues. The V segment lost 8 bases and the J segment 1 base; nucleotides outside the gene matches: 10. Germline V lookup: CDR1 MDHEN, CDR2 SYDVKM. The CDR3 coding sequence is TGTGCCAGCGGGGGCAGGGGGTCTAATAACTATGGCTACACCTTC. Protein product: CASGGRGSNNYGYTF.

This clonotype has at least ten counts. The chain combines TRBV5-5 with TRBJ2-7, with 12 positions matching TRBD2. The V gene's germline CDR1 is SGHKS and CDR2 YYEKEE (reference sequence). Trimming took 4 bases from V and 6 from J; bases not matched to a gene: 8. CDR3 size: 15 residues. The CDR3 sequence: CASSALAGGSGEQYF. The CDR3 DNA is TGTGCCAGCAGCGCCCTAGCGGGAGGGTCGGGCGAGCAGTACTTC.

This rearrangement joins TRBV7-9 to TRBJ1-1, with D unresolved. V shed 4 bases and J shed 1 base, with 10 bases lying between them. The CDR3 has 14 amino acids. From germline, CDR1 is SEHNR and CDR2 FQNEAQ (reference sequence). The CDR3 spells CASSSYDGNTEAFF. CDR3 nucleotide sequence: TGTGCCAGCAGCTCGTACGACGGGAACACTGAAGCTTTCTTT.

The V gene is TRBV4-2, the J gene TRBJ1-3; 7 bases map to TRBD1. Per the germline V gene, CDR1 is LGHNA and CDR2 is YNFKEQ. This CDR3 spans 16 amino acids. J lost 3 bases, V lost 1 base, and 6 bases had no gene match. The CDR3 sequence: CASSQGNRGVGNTIYF. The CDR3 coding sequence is TGTGCCAGCAGCCAAGGGAACAGGGGAGTTGGAAACACCATATATTTT.

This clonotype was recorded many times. The CDR3 reads CASSLRQGRTDTQYF. The DNA of the CDR3 is TGTGCCAGCAGTCTCAGACAGGGACGCACAGATACGCAGTATTTT. The chain uses TRBV12-3 or TRBV12-4 and TRBJ2-3, with 7 bases matching TRBD1. V dropped 5 bases and J dropped 1; count of bases not matched to a gene: 6. The CDR3 has 15 amino acids.

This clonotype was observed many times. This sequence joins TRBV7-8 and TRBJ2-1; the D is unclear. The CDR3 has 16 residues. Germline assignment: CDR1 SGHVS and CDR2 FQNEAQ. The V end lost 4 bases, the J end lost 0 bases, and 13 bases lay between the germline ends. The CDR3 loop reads CASSSTFISSYNEQFF. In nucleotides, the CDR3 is TGTGCCAGCAGCTCGACTTTTATTAGCTCCTACAATGAGCAGTTCTTC.

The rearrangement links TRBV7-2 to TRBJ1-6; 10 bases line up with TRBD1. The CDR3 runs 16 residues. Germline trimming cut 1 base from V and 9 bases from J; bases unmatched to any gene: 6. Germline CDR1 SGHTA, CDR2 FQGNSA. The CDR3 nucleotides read TGTGCCAGCAGCTTAGGGGACAGGGGAGTTGGTTCACCCCTCCACTTT. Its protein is CASSLGDRGVGSPLHF. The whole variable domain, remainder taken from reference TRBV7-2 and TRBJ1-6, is GAGVSQSPSNKVTEKGKDVELRCDPISGHTALYWYRQSLGQGLEFLIYFQGNSAPDKSGLPSDRFSAERTGGSVSTLTIQRTQQEDSAVYLCASSLGDRGVGSPLHFGNGTRLTVT.

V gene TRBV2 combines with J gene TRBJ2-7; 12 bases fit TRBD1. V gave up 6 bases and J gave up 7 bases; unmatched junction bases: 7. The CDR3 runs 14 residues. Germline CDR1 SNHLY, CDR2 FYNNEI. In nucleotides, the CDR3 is TGTGCCAGCAGCCCCGGGACAGGGGGCCGAGAGCAGTACTTC. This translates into CASSPGTGGREQYF. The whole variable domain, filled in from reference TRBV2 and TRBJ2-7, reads EPEVTQTPSHQVTQMGQEVILRCVPISNHLYFYWYRQILGQKVEFLVSFYNNEISEKSEIFDDQFSVERPDGSNFTLKIRSTKLEDSAMYFCASSPGTGGREQYFGPGTRLTVT.

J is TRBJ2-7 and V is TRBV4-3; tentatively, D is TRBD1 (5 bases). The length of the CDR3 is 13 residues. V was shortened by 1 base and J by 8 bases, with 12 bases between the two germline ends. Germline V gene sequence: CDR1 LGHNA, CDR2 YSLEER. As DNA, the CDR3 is TGCGCCAGCAGCCAAGTACCAGGGTCCCAGCAGTACTTC. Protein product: CASSQVPGSQQYF.

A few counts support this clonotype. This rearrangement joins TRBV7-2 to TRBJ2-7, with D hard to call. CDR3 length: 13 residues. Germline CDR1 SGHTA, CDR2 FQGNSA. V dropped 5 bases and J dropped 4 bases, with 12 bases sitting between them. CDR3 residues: CASSPGFTYEQYF. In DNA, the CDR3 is TGTGCCAGCAGCCCCGGATTTACTTACGAGCAGTACTTC.

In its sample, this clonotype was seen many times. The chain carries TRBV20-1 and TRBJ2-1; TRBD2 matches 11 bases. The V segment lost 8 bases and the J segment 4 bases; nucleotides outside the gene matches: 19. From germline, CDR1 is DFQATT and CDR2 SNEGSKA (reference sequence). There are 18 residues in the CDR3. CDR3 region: CSCWKAEGSGRGYNEQFF. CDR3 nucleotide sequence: TGCAGTTGCTGGAAAGCGGAAGGTAGCGGGAGGGGGTACAATGAGCAGTTCTTC.

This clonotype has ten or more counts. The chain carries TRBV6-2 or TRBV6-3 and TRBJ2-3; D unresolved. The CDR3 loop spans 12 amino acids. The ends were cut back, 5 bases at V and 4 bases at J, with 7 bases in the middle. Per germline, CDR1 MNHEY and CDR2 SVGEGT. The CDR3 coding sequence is TGTGCCAGCAGTACCTTCTCAGATACGCAGTATTTT. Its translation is CASSTFSDTQYF.

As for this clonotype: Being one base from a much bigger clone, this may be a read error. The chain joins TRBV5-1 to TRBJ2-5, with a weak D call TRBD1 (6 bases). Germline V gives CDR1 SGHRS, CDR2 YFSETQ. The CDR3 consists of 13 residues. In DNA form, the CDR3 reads TGCGCCAGCAGCAGAGAAGGGGGAGAGACCCAGTGCTTC. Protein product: CASSREGGETQCF.

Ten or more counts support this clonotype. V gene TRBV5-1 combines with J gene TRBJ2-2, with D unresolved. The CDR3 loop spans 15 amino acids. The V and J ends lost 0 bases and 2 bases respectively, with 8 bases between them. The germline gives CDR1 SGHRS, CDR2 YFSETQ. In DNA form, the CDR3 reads TGCGCCAGCAGCTTGGAGTCGACAAACACCGGGGAGCTGTTTTTT. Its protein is CASSLESTNTGELFF.

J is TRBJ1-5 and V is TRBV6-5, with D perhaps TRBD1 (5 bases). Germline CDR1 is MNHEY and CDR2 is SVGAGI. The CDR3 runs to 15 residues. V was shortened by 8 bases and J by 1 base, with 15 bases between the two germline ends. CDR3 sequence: CASFTRDGSNQPQHF. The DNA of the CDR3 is TGTGCCAGCTTCACGAGGGACGGGAGCAATCAGCCCCAGCATTTT.

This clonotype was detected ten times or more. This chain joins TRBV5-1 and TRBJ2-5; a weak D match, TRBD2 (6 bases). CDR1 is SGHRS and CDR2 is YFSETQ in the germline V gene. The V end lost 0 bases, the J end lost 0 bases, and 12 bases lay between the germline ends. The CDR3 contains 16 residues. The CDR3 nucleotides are TGCGCCAGCAGCTTGGGGCGGGGATCGTACCAAGAGACCCAGTACTTC. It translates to CASSLGRGSYQETQYF. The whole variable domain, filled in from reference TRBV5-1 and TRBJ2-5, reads KAGVTQTPRYLIKTRGQQVTLSCSPISGHRSVSWYQQTPGQGLQFLFEYFSETQRNKGNFPGRFSGRQFSNSRSEMNVSTLELGDSALYLCASSLGRGSYQETQYFGPGTRLLVL.

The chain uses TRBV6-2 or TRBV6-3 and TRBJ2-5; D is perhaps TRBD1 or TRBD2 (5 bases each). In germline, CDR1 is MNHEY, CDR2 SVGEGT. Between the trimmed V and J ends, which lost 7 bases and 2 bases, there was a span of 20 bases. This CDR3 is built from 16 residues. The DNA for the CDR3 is TGTGCCAGCAACCATCCTCCGGGACGGTCACAAGAGACCCAGTACTTC. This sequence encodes CASNHPPGRSQETQYF.

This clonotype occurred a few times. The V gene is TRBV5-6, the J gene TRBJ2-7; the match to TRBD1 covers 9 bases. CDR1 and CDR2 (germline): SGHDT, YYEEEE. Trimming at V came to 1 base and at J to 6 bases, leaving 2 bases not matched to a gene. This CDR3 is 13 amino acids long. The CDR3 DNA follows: TGTGCCAGCAGCTTGACAGGGGGCCGCGAGCAGTACTTC. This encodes CASSLTGGREQYF.

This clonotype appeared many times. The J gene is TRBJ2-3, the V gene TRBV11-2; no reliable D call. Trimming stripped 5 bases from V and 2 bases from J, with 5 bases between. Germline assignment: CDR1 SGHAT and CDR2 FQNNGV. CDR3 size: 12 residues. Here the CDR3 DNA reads TGTGCCAGCAGCGGGGTCACAGATACGCAGTATTTT. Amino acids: CASSGVTDTQYF.

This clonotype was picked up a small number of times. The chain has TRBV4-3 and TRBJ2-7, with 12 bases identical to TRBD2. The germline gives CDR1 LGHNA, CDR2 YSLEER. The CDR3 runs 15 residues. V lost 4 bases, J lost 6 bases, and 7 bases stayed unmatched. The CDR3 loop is CASSPWTSGEGEQYF. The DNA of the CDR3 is TGCGCCAGCAGCCCATGGACTAGCGGGGAGGGCGAGCAGTACTTC.

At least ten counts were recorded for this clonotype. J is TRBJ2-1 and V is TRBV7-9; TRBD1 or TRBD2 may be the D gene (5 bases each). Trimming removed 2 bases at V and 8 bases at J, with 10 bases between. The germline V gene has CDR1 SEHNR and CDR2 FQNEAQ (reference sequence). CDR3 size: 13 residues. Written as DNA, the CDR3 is TGTGCCAGCAGCTTACCCCAGGGAGATGAGCAGTTCTTC. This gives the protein CASSLPQGDEQFF.

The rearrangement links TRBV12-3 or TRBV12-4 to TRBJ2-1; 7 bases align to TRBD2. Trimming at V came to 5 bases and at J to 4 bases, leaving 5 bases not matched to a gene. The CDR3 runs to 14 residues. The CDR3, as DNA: TGTGCCAGCAGTGCAGCGGGGAGATACAATGAGCAGTTCTTC. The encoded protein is CASSAAGRYNEQFF.

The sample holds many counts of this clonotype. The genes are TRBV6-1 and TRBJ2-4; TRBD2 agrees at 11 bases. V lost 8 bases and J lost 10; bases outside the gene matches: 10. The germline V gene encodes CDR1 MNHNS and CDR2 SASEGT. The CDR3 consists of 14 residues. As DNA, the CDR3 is TGTGCCAGCCAAAGAGGGGGACTAGCGGTTATTCAGTACTTC. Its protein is CASQRGGLAVIQYF.

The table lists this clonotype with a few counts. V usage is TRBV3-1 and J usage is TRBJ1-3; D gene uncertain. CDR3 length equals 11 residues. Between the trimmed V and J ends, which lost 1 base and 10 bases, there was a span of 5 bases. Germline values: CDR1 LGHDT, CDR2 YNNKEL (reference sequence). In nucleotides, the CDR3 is TGTGCCAGCAGCCAAGTGGGGACCATATATTTT. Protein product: CASSQVGTIYF.

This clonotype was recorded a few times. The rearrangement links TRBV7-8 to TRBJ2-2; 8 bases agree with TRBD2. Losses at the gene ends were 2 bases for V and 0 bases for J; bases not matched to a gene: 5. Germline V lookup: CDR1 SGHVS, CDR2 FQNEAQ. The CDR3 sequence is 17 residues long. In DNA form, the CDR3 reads TGTGCCAGCAGCTTATCAAGCGGGGGCGCGAACACCGGGGAGCTGTTTTTT. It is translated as CASSLSSGGANTGELFF.